Listed here are 18 T cell receptor beta chains from one sample, sequenced in a study of T cell responses to AZD1222 COVID-19 vaccine. Sequencing was performed with immunoSEQ multiplex PCR; in TCRdb, only in-frame clones are kept and a portion is missing. Seen here are about 140,000 clones, approximately 91% observed once, and the top ten hold 4% to 5%. The sequencing here drew on peripheral blood, taken on day 0 of AZD1222 vaccination. These receptors came from an adult in good health.

The V call is TRBV7-2, the J call TRBJ1-3; D is undetermined. The CDR3 loop spans 15 amino acids. CDR1 and CDR2 from the germline V gene are SGHTA and FQGNSA. V lost 5 bases, J lost 0 bases, and 11 bases lay in between. CDR3 DNA sequence: TGTGCCAGCAGCGCGAGAGCGGACTCTGGAAACACCATATATTTT. Translation: CASSARADSGNTIYF.

The CDR3 coding sequence is TGTGCCAGCAGTGCCCGGGACAGTTTGATTTCTGGAAACACCATATATTTT. Translating gives CASSARDSLISGNTIYF. The chain combines TRBV9 with TRBJ1-3, with 7 bases aligning to TRBD1. V shed 5 bases, J shed 1 base, and the junction held 12 bases outside the gene matches. CDR3 length equals 17 residues. The germline gives CDR1 SGDLS, CDR2 YYNGEE.

The J gene is TRBJ2-2, the V gene TRBV27, with 8 positions matching TRBD2. In germline, CDR1 is MNHEY, CDR2 SMNVEV (reference sequence). The CDR3 contains 16 residues. V trimming: 4 bases; J trimming: 6 bases; junction bases outside the gene matches: 10. CDR3 DNA: TGTGCCAGCAGTTCAAAGCCGGCGGGAGGCCCCGGGGAGCTGTTTTTT. It yields the protein CASSSKPAGGPGELFF.

The rearrangement joins TRBV10-2 to TRBJ1-4; D gene uncertain. The CDR3 covers 13 residues. Germline CDR1 reads WSHSY; CDR2 reads SAAADI. Trimming took off 4 bases at V and 10 bases at J, with 13 bases between the two ends. As DNA, the CDR3 is TGCGCCAGCAGTGGTGGTCCCCGTGGAAAACTGTTTTTT. Its protein is CASSGGPRGKLFF.

The chain couples TRBV15 to TRBJ1-1, with 8 bases aligning to TRBD1. The CDR3 contains 15 residues. Trimming at V came to 5 bases and at J to 1 base, leaving 6 bases not matched to a gene. CDR1 and CDR2 from the germline V gene are LNHNV and YYDKDF (reference sequence). In nucleotides, the CDR3 is TGTGCCACCAGCGATTCAGGGGGCTGGAACACTGAAGCTTTCTTT. It codes for CATSDSGGWNTEAFF.

This sequence joins TRBV29-1 and TRBJ2-3; D may be TRBD2 (5 bases). The CDR3 runs to 14 residues. Germline CDR1 and CDR2: SQVTM and ANQGSEA. The germline V and J ends were trimmed by 4 bases and 6 bases, with 17 bases remaining between them. CDR3: CSVATIGVGDTQYF. CDR3 DNA: TGCAGCGTTGCGACTATTGGGGTTGGGGATACGCAGTATTTT.

The chain uses TRBV6-5 and TRBJ1-1; D gene uncertain. V shed 7 bases and J shed 1 base, with 10 bases lying between them. This CDR3 has 13 amino acids. Germline assignment: CDR1 MNHEY and CDR2 SVGAGI. The CDR3 nucleotides read TGTGCCAGCACCTCGACCGGGAACACTGAAGCTTTCTTT. This gives the protein CASTSTGNTEAFF.

As for this clone: This sample also contains other DNA sequences that code for the same CDR3. The J gene is TRBJ1-1, the V gene TRBV27, with no clear D. Germline-derived CDR1 and CDR2 are MNHEY and SMNVEV (reference sequence). The CDR3 contains 13 residues. Trimming pared 0 bases from V and 2 bases from J, leaving 4 bases between. The CDR3 nucleotides read TGTGCCAGCAGTTTATCGCGAAACACTGAAGCTTTCTTT. Encoded protein: CASSLSRNTEAFF.

This clone showed up just a few times. The chain carries TRBV7-6 and TRBJ1-2; 9 nucleotides agree with TRBD1. V gave up 4 bases and J gave up 4 bases; unmatched junction bases: 7. CDR1 and CDR2 from the germline V gene are SGHVS and FNYEAQ. The CDR3 is 15 residues long. The CDR3 DNA sequence: TGTGCCAGCAGCTCGCCCGGGACAGGGTCCTATGGCTACACCTTC. Translation gives CASSSPGTGSYGYTF. Variable domain in full (rest from reference TRBV7-6 and TRBJ1-2): GAGVSQSPRYKVTKRGQDVALRCDPISGHVSLYWYRQALGQGPEFLTYFNYEAQQDKSGLPNDRFSAERPEGSISTLTIQRTEQRDSAMYRCASSSPGTGSYGYTFGSGTRLTVV.

The J gene is TRBJ1-1, the V gene TRBV28; a weak D match, TRBD1 (5 bases). The V gene's germline CDR1 is MDHEN and CDR2 SYDVKM. The CDR3 extends over 15 amino acids. Deletions cut 5 bases from V and 7 bases from J, with 20 bases between. DNA of the CDR3: TGTGCCAGCAGTCCCCGAGCGGGGGGAGTTGGTGAAGCTTTCTTT. Its protein is CASSPRAGGVGEAFF. The entire variable domain, with the rest obtained from reference TRBV28 and TRBJ1-1, is as follows: DVKVTQSSRYLVKRTGEKVFLECVQDMDHENMFWYRQDPGLGLRLIYFSYDVKMKEKGDIPEGYSVSREKKERFSLILESASTNQTSMYLCASSPRAGGVGEAFFGQGTRLTVV.

This chain connects TRBV3-1 (or the pseudogene TRBV3-2) to TRBJ1-2, with 7 bases aligning to TRBD1. V was pared by 3 bases and J by 8 bases, with 3 bases of the junction left unmatched. The CDR3 loop spans 12 amino acids. In germline, CDR1 is LGHDT, CDR2 YNNKEL (reference sequence). CDR3 loop: CASSQNRGGYTF. The CDR3 DNA reads as TGTGCCAGCAGCCAGAACAGGGGCGGCTACACCTTC.

The chain uses TRBV15 and TRBJ1-1; D is unclear. Germline CDR1 LNHNV, CDR2 YYDKDF (reference sequence). The CDR3 is made up of 15 amino acids. V shed 1 base and J shed 4 bases, with 13 bases lying between them. The CDR3 sequence is CATSRGFQAFTEAFF. The CDR3 DNA reads as TGTGCCACCAGCAGAGGTTTTCAGGCTTTCACTGAAGCTTTCTTT.

This clone occurred many times. The chain uses TRBV20-1 and TRBJ1-2, with 7 bases fitting TRBD1. The J segment lost 7 bases and the V segment lost 6 bases, leaving 5 bases of the junction unmatched. The germline CDR1 and CDR2 sequences are DFQATT and SNEGSKA (reference sequence). The CDR3 sequence is 11 residues long. CDR3 nucleotides: TGCAGTGCCACAGGGACAGCTGGCTACACCTTC. Protein: CSATGTAGYTF.

The J gene is TRBJ2-1, the V gene TRBV28; possible D gene TRBD2, 6 bases. The CDR3 length is 15 residues. CDR1 and CDR2 (germline): MDHEN, SYDVKM. Trimming removed 4 bases at V and 5 bases at J, with 15 bases between. In DNA form, the CDR3 reads TGTGCCAGCAGTTCCGCGGGGTGGAAAGACAATGAGCAGTTCTTC. Its translation is CASSSAGWKDNEQFF.

The V call is TRBV6-5, the J call TRBJ1-3, with D unresolved. This CDR3 is 11 amino acids long. Germline loops: CDR1 MNHEY, CDR2 SVGAGI. Trimming pared 7 bases from V and 4 bases from J, leaving 5 bases between. The CDR3 sequence is CASTSGNTIYF. The CDR3 region has the DNA TGTGCCAGCACGAGCGGAAACACCATATATTTT.

The chain recombines TRBV19 with TRBJ1-5, with a weak D call TRBD1 (5 bases). From germline, CDR1 is LNHDA and CDR2 SQIVND (reference sequence). V shed 7 bases and J shed 4 bases, with 11 bases lying between them. The CDR3 covers 13 residues. The CDR3 bases are TGTGCCAGTAATGTGGGGACGAATCAGCCCCAGCATTTT. Its protein product is CASNVGTNQPQHF.

This chain joins TRBV5-1 and TRBJ1-6, with a tentative D call TRBD1 (5 bases). CDR1 and CDR2 from the germline V gene are SGHRS and YFSETQ. V was trimmed by 4 bases and J by 11 bases, leaving 19 bases between them. This CDR3 has 15 amino acids. CDR3 in amino acids: CASSEQDSLQAPLHF. As DNA, the CDR3 is TGCGCCAGCAGCGAACAAGACAGTCTTCAGGCACCCCTCCACTTT.

This clone was detected once. The J gene is TRBJ1-1, the V gene TRBV28; 9 bases are a match to TRBD1. V lost 3 bases, J lost 6 bases, and 5 bases stayed unmatched. Germline CDR1 is MDHEN and CDR2 is SYDVKM. The CDR3 consists of 14 residues. Here the CDR3 reads CASSFGTGFSEAFF. CDR3 in DNA: TGTGCCAGCAGTTTCGGGACAGGGTTCTCTGAAGCTTTCTTT.